The rows below give T cell receptor beta chains drawn from one sample of a study of T cells expressing NK-cell markers. TCRdb reprocessed the 5' RACE reads, keeping one entry per CDR3 protein, no DNA. Recorded for this sample: about 260,000 distinct CDR3 sequences. Sequencing used blood T cells: a sorted CD56 or NKG2C T cell subset, CD4+ or CD8+ T cells, or bulk PBMC T cells (not recorded which). These receptors originate from a woman aged 18 to 75 in good health. Each CDR3 is given with its conserved first and last residue.

TRBV4-3	TRBJ2-4	CASSQRYTTGIQYF
TRBV29-1	TRBJ2-7	CSVEDPYSGYEQYF
TRBV20-1	TRBJ2-5	CSAAFGETQYF
TRBV5-1	TRBJ1-3	CASSLDWRGNTIYF
TRBV6-5	TRBJ2-7	CASSYAGQGVGEQYF
TRBV6-2/TRBV6-3	TRBJ2-5	CASSSLGLVEETQYF
TRBV29-1	TRBJ1-2	CSVQTRREDGYTF
TRBV6-1	TRBJ1-5	CASKVGRNSNQPQHF
TRBV30	TRBJ1-2	CAWDLPGLGYGYTF
TRBV6-5	TRBJ1-4	CASSYLPGMGEKLFF
TRBV6-2/TRBV6-3	TRBJ2-1	CASSRLDSNEQFF
TRBV7-2	TRBJ2-1	CASSLSRGQGYYNEQFF
TRBV30	TRBJ2-3	CAWMREVTDTQYF
TRBV20-1	TRBJ2-1	CSAATTYNEQFF
TRBV11-1	TRBJ2-2	CASSLDRGGTFGTGELFF
TRBV6-2/TRBV6-3	TRBJ2-1	CASSYRGLPYNEQFF
TRBV11-2	TRBJ1-6	CASSLVGRLNSPLHF
TRBV27	TRBJ2-3	CASSLSGALAGYRDTQYF
TRBV30	TRBJ1-5	CAWSAPAGGNQPQHF
TRBV6-2/TRBV6-3	TRBJ1-2	CASSPRTGSNYGYTF
TRBV28	TRBJ2-1	CASSSIAGSSYNEQFF
TRBV25-1	TRBJ2-5	CASSESGGLRETQYF
TRBV29-1	TRBJ2-1	CSVPRGYNEQFF
TRBV7-3	TRBJ2-1	CASSYSGGYNEQFF
TRBV20-1	TRBJ2-1	CSARGGFGSNEQFF
TRBV11-2	TRBJ2-5	CASSPGFGETQYF
TRBV6-2/TRBV6-3	TRBJ2-1	CASSYAIYEQFF
TRBV7-2	TRBJ2-6	CASSLGTTANVLTF
TRBV7-2	TRBJ2-7	CASSLARPLAGGTYEQYF
TRBV5-5	TRBJ2-7	CASSFTGTQGEQYF
TRBV11-2	TRBJ1-5	CASSLDNGGVGGGNQPQHF
TRBV25-1	TRBJ2-3	CASSPRRGLAGGGTDTQYF
TRBV6-5	TRBJ2-5	CASSYGPPGIGGTQYF
TRBV19	TRBJ2-1	CASSIGSHNEQFF
TRBV27	TRBJ2-7	CASSLSIAGFSVYEQYF
TRBV10-3	TRBJ1-2	CAISSEDKGQGLRGYTF
TRBV15	TRBJ1-4	CATSRDGGHNEKLFF
TRBV7-9	TRBJ1-2	CASSPTGLTNYGYTF
TRBV20-1	TRBJ2-1	CSAGSWASSYNEQFF
TRBV29-1	TRBJ2-4	CSVETGQKKYF
TRBV29-1	TRBJ1-5	CSVKPGNSNQPQHF
TRBV24-1	TRBJ1-1	CATAGPMNTEAFF
TRBV20-1	TRBJ2-2	CSARDLVQGANTGELFF
TRBV4-2	TRBJ2-3	CASSHAGSTDTQYF
TRBV7-3	TRBJ2-2	CASSPLTTPTGELFF
TRBV7-2	TRBJ2-3	CASSLGGRADTQYF
TRBV20-1	TRBJ1-2	CSARDQSFYGYTF
TRBV12-3/TRBV12-4	TRBJ2-1	CASTRPGALTNEQFF
TRBV6-1	TRBJ2-1	CASSPPKGAHNEQFF
TRBV18	TRBJ1-5	CASSPPGRAGQPQHF
TRBV19	TRBJ1-5	CASSIIRYQPQHF
TRBV20-1	TRBJ2-3	CSARASTGTQYF
TRBV19	TRBJ1-1	CASKMRQQGVGAEAFF